This TCR beta chain was obtained from a study of T cells in Graves' hyperthyroidism and ophthalmopathy. Whole-study findings and limits: Expanded thyroid clonotypes (above 0.001) were mostly also found in blood. Separation of ophthalmopathy from stable hyperthyroidism was achieved by a 13 V-J model.

Researchers barred patients who had uncontrolled infection, other autoimmune disease, pregnancy or lactation. It was RNA transcripts that yielded the amplified TCR beta CDR3 regions. RT-PCR in the first round (using the HTBI primer set) targeted the TCR CDR3. MiXCR, run by TCRdb on the multiplex PCR reads, gives a single entry per CDR3 protein. The sample includes fewer than 550,000 distinct CDR3 sequences, around 24% seen only once; the top ten take approximately 10%. As concerns this clonotype: The antigen is undetermined.

Input material: blood. This TCR was sampled from a woman under 40 with Graves' ophthalmopathy.

CDR3 region: CASWGPRQPQHF. DNA for the CDR3: TGTGCCAGCTGGGGGCCCAGGCAGCCCCAGCATTTT. The chain carries TRBV28 and TRBJ1-5; tentatively, D is TRBD1 (6 bases). CDR3 length: 12 amino acids. The germline gives CDR1 MDHEN, CDR2 SYDVKM. The V end lost 8 bases, the J end lost 7 bases, and 12 bases lay between the germline ends. Based on the CDR3 plus reference TRBV28 and TRBJ1-5, the full variable domain is DVKVTQSSRYLVKRTGEKVFLECVQDMDHENMFWYRQDPGLGLRLIYFSYDVKMKEKGDIPEGYSVSREKKERFSLILESASTNQTSMYLCASWGPRQPQHFGDGTRLSIL.